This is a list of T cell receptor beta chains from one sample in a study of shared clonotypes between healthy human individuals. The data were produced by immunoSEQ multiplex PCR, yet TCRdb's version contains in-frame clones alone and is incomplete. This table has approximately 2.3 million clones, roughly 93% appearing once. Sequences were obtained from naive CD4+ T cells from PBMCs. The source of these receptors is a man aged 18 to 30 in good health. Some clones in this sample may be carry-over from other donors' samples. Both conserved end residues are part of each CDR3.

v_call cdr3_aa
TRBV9 CASSVLAGGETQYF
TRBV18 CASSPQGQGDVYEQYF
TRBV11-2 CASSPPWGEQFF
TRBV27 CASSLGGQGNTGELFF
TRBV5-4 CASSYSPGPPYF
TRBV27 CASSSITRGRGSYNEQFF
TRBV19 CASSIRRGQGMAYEQYF
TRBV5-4 CASSLRWAETQYF
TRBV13 CASSRTSGGTYEQYF
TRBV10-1 CASSESRGQGLPEAFF
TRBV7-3 CASSFARGYNEQFF
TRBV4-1 CASSQLGRSNTEAFF
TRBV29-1 CSVVGLQETQYF
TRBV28 CASRRTVQSYEQYF
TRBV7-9 CASSLVTGAGNTIYF
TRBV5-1 CASSLAVGSYEQYF
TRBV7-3 CASSVGTSGGELFF
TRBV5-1 CASSPRLTGGGNTIYF